This T cell receptor (beta chain) originates from a study of CD8 T cells in Susac syndrome. The TEMRA cells underwent FACS enrichment, while the CD8+ and CD4+ T cells underwent negative isolation. With random hexamers, reverse transcription was performed on about 0.5 to 1 ug of RNA. Each CDR3 protein gets one entry after TCRdb re-called the immunoSEQ multiplex PCR reads with MiXCR. The table lists about 130,000 distinct CDR3 sequences, 90% to 95% of them singletons, with roughly 0.11% in the top ten. The sample taken for sequencing was CD4+ T cells from PBMCs. The sequence derives from a human donor in good health.

CDR3: CASSLARGPQVYF. In DNA form, the CDR3 reads TGTGCCAGCAGCTTAGCGCGAGGGCCGCAGGTGTACTTC. The rearrangement uses TRBV7-8 and TRBJ2-7; the D gene is possibly TRBD2 (5 bases). Trimming pared 0 bases from V and 12 bases from J, leaving 15 bases between. Germline values: CDR1 SGHVS, CDR2 FQNEAQ. CDR3 length: 13 residues.